The present T cell receptor (beta chain) was sequenced within a study of T cell clonality in common variable immunodeficiency. Regarding the study as a whole: CVID subjects shared fewer TCRbeta clones than healthy controls did. Patient heterogeneity in the CVID cohort limited correlations between repertoire features and clinical complications.

This clone was counted many times. Antigen unknown. The read ends 3 residues shy of where the CDR3 ends; the end is completed using the germline J gene. The CDR3 has 14 amino acids. Germline V CDR1 and CDR2: SGHVS, FNYEAQ. V dropped 1 base and J dropped 5 bases, with 12 bases sitting between them. Both groups were predominantly of Caucasian heritage. Heparinized whole blood, roughly 5 to 9 ml, came from each donor. TCRdb's copy holds only in-frame clones and misses some; the assay was immunoSEQ multiplex PCR. The table lists tens of thousands of clones, with no singletons. This TCR was recovered from a person between 18 and 75 years old in good health. The material sequenced was peripheral blood mononuclear cells. The V call is TRBV7-6, the J call TRBJ2-7; D tentatively reads TRBD1 or TRBD2 (5 bases each). The part of the CDR3 DNA that was read is TGTGCCAGCAGCTTAGGGCAGGGAGTGGACGAG. This codes for CASSLGQGVDE. The full-length CDR3 reads as CASSLGQGVDEQYF. The complete variable domain, with remaining parts taken from reference TRBV7-6 and TRBJ2-7, reads GAGVSQSPRYKVTKRGQDVALRCDPISGHVSLYWYRQALGQGPEFLTYFNYEAQQDKSGLPNDRFSAERPEGSISTLTIQRTEQRDSAMYRCASSLGQGVDEQYFGPGTRLTVT.